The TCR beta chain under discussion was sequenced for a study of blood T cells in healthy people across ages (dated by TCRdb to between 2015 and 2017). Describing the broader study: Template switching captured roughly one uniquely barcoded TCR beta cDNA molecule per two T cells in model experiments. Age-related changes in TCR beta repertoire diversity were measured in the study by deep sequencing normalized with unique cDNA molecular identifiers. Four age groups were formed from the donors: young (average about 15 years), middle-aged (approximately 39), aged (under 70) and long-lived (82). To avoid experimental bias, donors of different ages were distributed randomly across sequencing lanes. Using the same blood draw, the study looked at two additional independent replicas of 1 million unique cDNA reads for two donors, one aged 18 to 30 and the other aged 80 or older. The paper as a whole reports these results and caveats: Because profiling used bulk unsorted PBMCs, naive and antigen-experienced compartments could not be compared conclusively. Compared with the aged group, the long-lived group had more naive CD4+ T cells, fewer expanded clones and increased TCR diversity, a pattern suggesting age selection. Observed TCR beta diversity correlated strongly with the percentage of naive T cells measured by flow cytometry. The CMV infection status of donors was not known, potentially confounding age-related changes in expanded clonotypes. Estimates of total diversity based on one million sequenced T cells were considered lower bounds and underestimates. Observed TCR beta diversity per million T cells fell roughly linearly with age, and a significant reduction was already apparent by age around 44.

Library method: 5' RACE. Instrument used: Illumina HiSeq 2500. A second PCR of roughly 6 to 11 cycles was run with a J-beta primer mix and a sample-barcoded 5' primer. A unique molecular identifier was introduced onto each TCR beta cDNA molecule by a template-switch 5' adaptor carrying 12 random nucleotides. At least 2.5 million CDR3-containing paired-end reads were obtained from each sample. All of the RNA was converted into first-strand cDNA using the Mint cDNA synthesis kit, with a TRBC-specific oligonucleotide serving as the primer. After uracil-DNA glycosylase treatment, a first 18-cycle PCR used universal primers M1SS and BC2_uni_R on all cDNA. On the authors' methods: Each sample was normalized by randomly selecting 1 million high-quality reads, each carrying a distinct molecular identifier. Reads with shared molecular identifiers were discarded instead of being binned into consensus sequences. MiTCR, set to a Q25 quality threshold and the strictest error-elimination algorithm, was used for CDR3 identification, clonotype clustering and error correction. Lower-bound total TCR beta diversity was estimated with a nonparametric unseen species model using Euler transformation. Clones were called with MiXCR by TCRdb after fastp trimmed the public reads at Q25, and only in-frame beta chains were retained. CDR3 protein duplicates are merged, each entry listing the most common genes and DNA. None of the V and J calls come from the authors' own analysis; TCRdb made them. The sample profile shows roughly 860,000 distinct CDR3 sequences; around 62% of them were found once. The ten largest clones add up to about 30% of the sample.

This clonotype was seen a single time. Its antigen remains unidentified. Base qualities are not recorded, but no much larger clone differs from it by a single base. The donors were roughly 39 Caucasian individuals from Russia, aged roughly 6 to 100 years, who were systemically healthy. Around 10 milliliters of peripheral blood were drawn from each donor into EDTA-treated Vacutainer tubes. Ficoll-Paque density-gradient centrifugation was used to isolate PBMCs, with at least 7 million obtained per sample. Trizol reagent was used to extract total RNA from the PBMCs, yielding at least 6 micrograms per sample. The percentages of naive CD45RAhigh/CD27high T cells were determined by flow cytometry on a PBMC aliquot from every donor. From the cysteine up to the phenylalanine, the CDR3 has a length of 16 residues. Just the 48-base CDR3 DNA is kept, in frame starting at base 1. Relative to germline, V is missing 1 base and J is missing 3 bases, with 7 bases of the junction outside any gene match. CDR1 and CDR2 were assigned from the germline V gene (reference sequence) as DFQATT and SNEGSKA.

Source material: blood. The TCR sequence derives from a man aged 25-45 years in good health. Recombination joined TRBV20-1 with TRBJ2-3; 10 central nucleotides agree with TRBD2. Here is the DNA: TGCAGTGCTAGAGGACGAAGCGGGGGGGCAACAGATACGCAGTATTTT. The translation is CSARGRSGGATDTQYF.